These T cell receptor beta chains were read from a single sample in a study of identifying expanded T cells in peripheral blood. Measured with immunoSEQ multiplex PCR; TCRdb has only the in-frame clones, and not every one. The repertoire holds 90,000 or so clones, with around 86% as singletons. Material for sequencing was blood. All receptors derive from a person between 18 and 70 years old in good health. The CDR3 runs from the conserved cysteine through the conserved F or W. D genes are given only for firm matches. Expanded clones get a size class; other rows say once, few or many, or leave the size out.

j_call v_call d_call clone_size cdr3_aa cdr3_nt
TRBJ2-1 TRBV14 TRBD2 . CASSPPLLAGHNEQFF TGTGCCAGCAGCCCGCCTCTCCTAGCGGGGCACAATGAGCAGTTCTTC
TRBJ1-3 TRBV4-1 . . CASSQESVGNTIYF TGCGCCAGCAGCCAAGAATCGGTGGGAAACACCATATATTTT
TRBJ1-1 TRBV29-1 TRBD1 once CSFTQGQTEAFF TGCAGCTTTACACAGGGGCAAACTGAAGCTTTCTTT
TRBJ1-1 TRBV6-1 . . CASRLDNVAEAFF TGTGCCAGCAGGCTAGACAATGTGGCTGAAGCTTTCTTT
TRBJ1-1 TRBV4-1 . . CASSQDLARKNTEAFF TGCGCCAGCAGCCAAGATCTGGCCAGGAAGAACACTGAAGCTTTCTTT
TRBJ2-3 TRBV5-5 TRBD1 . CASNPYRGYTDTQYF TGTGCCAGCAACCCCTACAGGGGATACACAGATACGCAGTATTTT
TRBJ2-1 TRBV4-3 TRBD2 . CASSTLTSGNEQFF TGCGCCAGCAGCACCCTGACTAGCGGGAATGAGCAGTTCTTC
TRBJ2-1 TRBV11-3 TRBD1 . CASSLEQGAYNEQFF TGTGCCAGCAGCTTAGAGCAGGGGGCGTACAATGAGCAGTTCTTC
TRBJ1-1 TRBV6-5 . . CASGIRVENTEAFF TGTGCCAGCGGGATCAGGGTCGAAAACACTGAAGCTTTCTTT
TRBJ2-2 TRBV19 TRBD2 . CATERGAGAGELFF TGTGCCACTGAGCGGGGGGCGGGCGCCGGGGAGCTGTTTTTT
TRBJ1-6 TRBV9 TRBD1 . CASSLRQGVVSPLHF TGTGCCAGCAGCTTACGACAGGGTGTTGTTTCACCCCTCCACTTT
TRBJ2-1 TRBV7-2 . . CASSINGPPDEQFF TGTGCCAGCAGCATTAATGGACCGCCGGATGAGCAGTTCTTC
TRBJ1-5 TRBV28 . . CASIRAAGEPQHF TGTGCCAGCATCCGGGCCGCAGGAGAGCCCCAGCATTTT
TRBJ1-2 TRBV12-5 . once CASGWFGQGGGYTF TGTGCTAGTGGTTGGTTTGGGCAGGGAGGCGGCTACACCTTC
TRBJ2-7 TRBV10-2 TRBD2 . CASSSRLAGETYEQYF TGCGCCAGCAGTTCCCGGCTAGCGGGGGAAACCTACGAGCAGTACTTC
TRBJ2-7 TRBV15 . . CATSSGRPYEQYF TGTGCCACCAGCAGTGGCAGGCCCTACGAGCAGTACTTC
TRBJ1-2 TRBV29-1 . . CSASRDGYFYGYTF TGCAGCGCTAGTCGGGACGGTTATTTCTATGGCTACACCTTC
TRBJ2-5 TRBV11-2 . . CASSLVKRQETQYF TGTGCCAGCAGCTTGGTAAAGCGCCAAGAGACCCAGTACTTC
TRBJ2-1 TRBV11-2 . . CASSLEFDRRPLNEQFF TGTGCCAGCAGCTTAGAGTTTGACAGGAGGCCCCTCAATGAGCAGTTCTTC
TRBJ2-5 TRBV5-1 . . CASSLLMGNVPYQYF TGCGCCAGCAGCCTACTTATGGGTAATGTTCCTTACCAGTACTTC
TRBJ2-7 TRBV7-2 . . CASSFAVFGEQYF TGTGCCAGCAGCTTCGCAGTATTCGGCGAGCAGTACTTC
TRBJ1-5 TRBV7-2 . . CASSQARGPQHF TGTGCCAGCAGCCAAGCTCGTGGGCCCCAGCATTTT
TRBJ2-5 TRBV7-9 . . CASSSMGDPWPQETQYF TGTGCCAGCAGCTCAATGGGGGACCCGTGGCCTCAAGAGACCCAGTACTTC
TRBJ1-2 TRBV2 . . CASRRSEAGYGYTF TGTGCCAGCAGACGTTCCGAGGCTGGTTATGGCTACACCTTC
TRBJ1-1 TRBV18 TRBD1 . CASSPLDRRTNTEAFF TGTGCCAGCTCACCGTTGGACAGGAGAACAAACACTGAAGCTTTCTTT
TRBJ1-3 TRBV4-3 . . CASSQVGGVAGNTIYF TGCGCCAGCAGCCAAGTGGGGGGGGTTGCAGGAAACACCATATATTTT
TRBJ1-1 TRBV5-6 TRBD1 once CASSPQDRGLWNTEAFF TGTGCCAGCAGCCCTCAGGACAGGGGGCTGTGGAACACTGAAGCTTTCTTT
TRBJ1-5 TRBV7-9 . . CASSLHGNQPQHF TGTGCCAGCAGCTTGCACGGCAATCAGCCCCAGCATTTT
TRBJ1-1 TRBV27 . . CASSLTPQSTEAFF TGTGCCAGCAGTTTAACCCCCCAGAGCACTGAAGCTTTCTTT
TRBJ2-7 TRBV18 . . CASSPVTGPYEQYF TGTGCCAGCTCACCCGTAACAGGACCCTACGAGCAGTACTTC
TRBJ2-7 TRBV6-1 . . CASNPDSKPSYEQYF TGTGCCAGCAATCCGGACAGTAAACCCTCCTACGAGCAGTACTTC
TRBJ2-1 TRBV9 . . CASSVKLEVGGYNEQFF TGTGCCAGCAGCGTTAAACTTGAGGTTGGAGGGTACAATGAGCAGTTCTTC
TRBJ1-5 TRBV5-1 TRBD1 . CASSLRTGANQPQHF TGCGCCAGCAGCCTCAGGACAGGGGCCAATCAGCCCCAGCATTTT
TRBJ2-3 TRBV5-4 TRBD1 once CASSYARQGTDTQYF TGTGCCAGCAGCTACGCGAGACAGGGGACAGATACGCAGTATTTT
TRBJ2-1 TRBV29-1 TRBD1 . CSAESQGTAGVDEQFF TGCAGCGCCGAGTCACAGGGGACCGCCGGGGTAGATGAGCAGTTCTTC
TRBJ1-6 TRBV7-2 . few CASSLTGTPNSPLHF TGTGCCAGCAGCTTAACCGGGACACCGAATTCACCCCTCCACTTT
TRBJ1-3 TRBV14 TRBD1 . CASSPGQGGNTIYF TGTGCCAGCAGCCCCGGACAGGGTGGAAACACCATATATTTT
TRBJ2-2 TRBV9 TRBD1 . CASSTRGRNTGELFF TGTGCCAGCAGCACCAGGGGGCGCAACACCGGGGAGCTGTTTTTT
TRBJ2-5 TRBV9 . . CASSVGGGRGQETQYF TGTGCCAGCAGCGTCGGAGGGGGCAGGGGCCAAGAGACCCAGTACTTC
TRBJ2-4 TRBV5-1 . . CASSLDLAKNIQYF TGCGCCAGCAGCTTGGATCTAGCCAAAAACATTCAGTACTTC
TRBJ2-4 TRBV6-1 TRBD1 . CASSGDRVGENIQYF TGTGCCAGCAGTGGGGACAGGGTAGGGGAAAACATTCAGTACTTC
TRBJ1-1 TRBV5-8 . . CASSLSLAHTEAFF TGTGCCAGCAGCTTGTCTCTCGCCCACACTGAAGCTTTCTTT
TRBJ2-1 TRBV19 . . CASSMGSSYNEQFF TGTGCCAGTAGTATGGGGAGCTCCTACAATGAGCAGTTCTTC
TRBJ1-2 TRBV7-9 TRBD1 . CASSRDYRGDYGYTF TGTGCCAGCAGCCGGGATTACAGGGGGGACTATGGCTACACCTTC
TRBJ2-3 TRBV7-8 TRBD2 . CASSLEGFSGGTDTQYF TGTGCCAGCAGCTTAGAGGGGTTTTCGGGGGGGACAGATACGCAGTATTTT
TRBJ1-2 TRBV28 . . CATRGYMSGYTF TGTGCCACCAGGGGTTATATGAGTGGCTACACCTTC
TRBJ1-1 TRBV30 . few CAWSPVTEAFF TGTGCCTGGAGCCCGGTCACTGAAGCTTTCTTT
TRBJ1-4 TRBV5-4 TRBD1 once CASSGTGGGKLFF TGTGCCAGCAGCGGAACAGGGGGGGGAAAACTGTTTTTT
TRBJ2-3 TRBV2 . once CASSKDSTDTQYF TGTGCCAGCAGCAAGGACTCCACAGATACGCAGTATTTT
TRBJ1-5 TRBV5-1 TRBD1 . CASSLEPGGYQPQHF TGCGCCAGCAGCTTGGAGCCAGGGGGTTATCAGCCCCAGCATTTT
TRBJ2-7 TRBV5-1 TRBD2 . CASSRGTSVDEQYF TGCGCCAGCAGCCGAGGGACTAGCGTCGACGAGCAGTACTTC
TRBJ1-4 TRBV19 . . CASSMWEKLFF TGTGCCAGTAGTATGTGGGAAAAACTGTTTTTT
TRBJ1-2 TRBV14 . . CASSQRLVDGYTF TGTGCCAGCAGCCAGAGGCTGGTCGACGGCTACACCTTC
TRBJ2-2 TRBV4-3 TRBD2 . CASSRLAGGLNTGELFF TGCGCCAGCAGCCGACTAGCGGGGGGTCTGAACACCGGGGAGCTGTTTTTT
TRBJ1-1 TRBV18 . . CASSPEVEWAEAFF TGTGCCAGCTCACCAGAAGTAGAGTGGGCTGAAGCTTTCTTT
TRBJ1-1 TRBV6-5 . . CASVGRGAKTEAFF TGTGCCAGCGTTGGCCGGGGGGCGAAGACTGAAGCTTTCTTT
TRBJ2-7 TRBV27 TRBD1 . CASFLDRGFSYEQYF TGTGCCAGCTTTCTTGACAGGGGCTTCTCCTACGAGCAGTACTTC